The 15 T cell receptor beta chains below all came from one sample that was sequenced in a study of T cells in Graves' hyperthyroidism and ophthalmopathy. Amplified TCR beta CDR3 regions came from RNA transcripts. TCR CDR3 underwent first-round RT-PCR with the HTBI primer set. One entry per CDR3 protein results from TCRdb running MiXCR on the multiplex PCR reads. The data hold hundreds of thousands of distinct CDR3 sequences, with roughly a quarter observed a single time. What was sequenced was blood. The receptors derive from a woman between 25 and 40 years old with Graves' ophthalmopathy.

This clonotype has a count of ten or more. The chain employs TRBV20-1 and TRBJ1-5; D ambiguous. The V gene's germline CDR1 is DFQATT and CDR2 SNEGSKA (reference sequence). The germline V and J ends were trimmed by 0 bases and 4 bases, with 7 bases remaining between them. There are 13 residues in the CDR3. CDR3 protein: CSARDTENQPQHF. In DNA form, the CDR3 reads TGCAGTGCTAGAGATACAGAAAATCAGCCCCAGCATTTT.

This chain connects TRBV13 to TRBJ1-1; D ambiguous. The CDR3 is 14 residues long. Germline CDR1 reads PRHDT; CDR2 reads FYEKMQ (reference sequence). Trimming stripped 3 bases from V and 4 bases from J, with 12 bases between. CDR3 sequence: CASSLVSGSTEAFF. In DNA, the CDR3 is TGTGCCAGCAGCTTGGTCTCGGGGAGCACTGAAGCTTTCTTT.

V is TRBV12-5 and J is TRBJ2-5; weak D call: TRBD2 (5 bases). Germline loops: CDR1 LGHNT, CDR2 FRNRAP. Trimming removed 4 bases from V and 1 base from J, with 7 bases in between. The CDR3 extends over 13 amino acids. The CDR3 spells CASGWGVQETQYF. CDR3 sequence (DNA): TGTGCTAGTGGTTGGGGAGTCCAAGAGACCCAGTACTTC.

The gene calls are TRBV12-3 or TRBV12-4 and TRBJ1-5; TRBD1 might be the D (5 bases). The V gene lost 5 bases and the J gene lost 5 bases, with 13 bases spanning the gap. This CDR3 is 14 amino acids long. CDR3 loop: CASSPGPLHQPQHF. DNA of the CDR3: TGTGCCAGCAGTCCGGGACCGCTCCATCAGCCCCAGCATTTT.

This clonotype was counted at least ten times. This CDR3 reads CAISTSGGAEETQYF. Here the CDR3 DNA reads TGTGCCATCAGTACTAGCGGGGGGGCAGAAGAGACCCAGTACTTC. The genes are TRBV10-3 and TRBJ2-5; TRBD2 matches 13 bases. V shed 5 bases and J 3 bases; nucleotides not matched to a gene: 3. The CDR3 runs to 15 residues. Germline lookup yields CDR1 ENHRY and CDR2 SYGVKD.

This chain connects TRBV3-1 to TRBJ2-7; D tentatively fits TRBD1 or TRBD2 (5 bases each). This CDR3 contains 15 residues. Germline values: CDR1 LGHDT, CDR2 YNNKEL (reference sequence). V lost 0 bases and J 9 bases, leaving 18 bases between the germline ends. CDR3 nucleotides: TGTGCCAGCAGCCAAGATGACAGCGGTTTCACCCCGCAGTACTTC. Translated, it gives CASSQDDSGFTPQYF.

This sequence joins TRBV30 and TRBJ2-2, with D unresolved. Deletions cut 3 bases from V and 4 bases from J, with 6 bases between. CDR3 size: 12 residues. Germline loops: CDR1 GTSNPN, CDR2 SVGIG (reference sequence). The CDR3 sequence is CAWRQTTGELFF. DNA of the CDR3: TGTGCCTGGAGACAAACCACCGGGGAGCTGTTTTTT.

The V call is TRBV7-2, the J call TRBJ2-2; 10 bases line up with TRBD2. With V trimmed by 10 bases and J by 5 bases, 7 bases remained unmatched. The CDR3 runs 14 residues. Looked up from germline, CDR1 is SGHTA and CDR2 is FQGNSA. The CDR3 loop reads CATRTSGLTGELFF. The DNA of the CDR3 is TGTGCCACCAGGACTAGCGGTTTGACCGGGGAGCTGTTTTTT.

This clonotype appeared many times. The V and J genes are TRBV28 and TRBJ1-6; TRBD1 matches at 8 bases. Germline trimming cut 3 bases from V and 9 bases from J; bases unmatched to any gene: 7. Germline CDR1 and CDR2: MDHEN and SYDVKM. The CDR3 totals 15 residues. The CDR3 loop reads CASSFPRTGSSPLHF. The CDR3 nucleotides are TGTGCCAGCAGTTTCCCCAGGACAGGGAGTTCACCCCTCCACTTT.

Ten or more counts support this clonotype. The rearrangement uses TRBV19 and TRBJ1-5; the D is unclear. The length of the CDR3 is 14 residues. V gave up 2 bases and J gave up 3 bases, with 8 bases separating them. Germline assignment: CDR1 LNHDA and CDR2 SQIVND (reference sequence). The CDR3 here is CASSITAYNQPQHF. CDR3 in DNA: TGTGCCAGTAGTATAACAGCTTACAATCAGCCCCAGCATTTT.

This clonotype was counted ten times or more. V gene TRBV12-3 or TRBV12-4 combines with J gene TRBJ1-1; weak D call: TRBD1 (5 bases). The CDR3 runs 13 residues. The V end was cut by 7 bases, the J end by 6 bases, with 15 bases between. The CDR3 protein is CASNQGPGAEAFF. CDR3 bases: TGTGCCAGCAATCAAGGTCCGGGGGCTGAAGCTTTCTTT.

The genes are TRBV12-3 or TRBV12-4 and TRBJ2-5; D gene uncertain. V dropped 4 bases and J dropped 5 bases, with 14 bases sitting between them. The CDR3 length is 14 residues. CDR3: CASSSLDPRETQYF. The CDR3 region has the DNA TGTGCCAGCAGTTCCCTAGACCCCCGCGAGACCCAGTACTTC.

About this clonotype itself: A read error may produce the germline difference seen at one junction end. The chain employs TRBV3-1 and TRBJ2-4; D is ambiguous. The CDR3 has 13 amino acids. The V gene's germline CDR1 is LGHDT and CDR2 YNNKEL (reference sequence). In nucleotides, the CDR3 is TGTGCCAGCAGCCCCGCCGAGGTAAACATTAAGTACTTC. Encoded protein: CASSPAEVNIKYF.

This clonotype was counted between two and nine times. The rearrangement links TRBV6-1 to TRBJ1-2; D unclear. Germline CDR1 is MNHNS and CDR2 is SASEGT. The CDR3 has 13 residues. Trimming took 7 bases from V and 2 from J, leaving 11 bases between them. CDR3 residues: CASMSSANYGYTF. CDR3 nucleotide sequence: TGTGCCAGCATGAGCAGTGCCAACTATGGCTACACCTTC.

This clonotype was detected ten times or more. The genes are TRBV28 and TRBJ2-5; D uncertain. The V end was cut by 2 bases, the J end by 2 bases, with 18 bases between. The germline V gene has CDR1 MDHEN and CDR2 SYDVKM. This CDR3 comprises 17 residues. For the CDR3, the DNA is TGTGCCAGCAGTTTACGCAACCTTATAACTGGGCAAGAGACCCAGTACTTC. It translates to CASSLRNLITGQETQYF.